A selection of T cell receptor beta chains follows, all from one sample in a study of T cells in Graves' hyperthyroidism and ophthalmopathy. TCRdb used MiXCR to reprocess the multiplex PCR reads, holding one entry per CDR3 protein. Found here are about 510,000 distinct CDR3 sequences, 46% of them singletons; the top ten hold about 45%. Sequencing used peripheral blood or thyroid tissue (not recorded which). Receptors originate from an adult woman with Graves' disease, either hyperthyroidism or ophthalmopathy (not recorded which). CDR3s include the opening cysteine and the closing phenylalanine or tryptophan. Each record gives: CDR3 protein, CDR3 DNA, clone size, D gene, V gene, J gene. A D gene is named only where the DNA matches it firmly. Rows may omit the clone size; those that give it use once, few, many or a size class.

CDR3aa: CASSVETSGYEQYF
CDR3nt: TGTGCCAGCAGCGTAGAGACTAGCGGGTACGAGCAGTACTTC
abundance: many
d_gene: TRBD2
v_gene: TRBV9
j_gene: TRBJ2-7

CDR3aa: CASSLVKGSLLSYEQYF
CDR3nt: TGTGCCAGCAGCTTAGTAAAAGGCAGCCTCCTAAGCTACGAGCAGTACTTC
abundance: -
d_gene: -
v_gene: TRBV7-8
j_gene: TRBJ2-7

CDR3aa: CSARANGRGYEQYF
CDR3nt: TGCAGTGCTAGAGCTAACGGGAGAGGGTACGAGCAGTACTTC
abundance: -
d_gene: -
v_gene: TRBV20-1
j_gene: TRBJ2-7

CDR3aa: CSASWGENTGELFF
CDR3nt: TGCAGTGCCTCTTGGGGCGAAAACACCGGGGAGCTGTTTTTT
abundance: -
d_gene: -
v_gene: TRBV20-1
j_gene: TRBJ2-2

CDR3aa: CATSTETGGEQYF
CDR3nt: TGTGCCACCAGCACCGAGACAGGGGGCGAGCAGTACTTC
abundance: -
d_gene: TRBD1
v_gene: TRBV15
j_gene: TRBJ2-7

CDR3aa: CASTLTALNTEAFF
CDR3nt: TGTGCCAGCACCTTGACCGCCCTGAACACTGAAGCTTTCTTT
abundance: -
d_gene: -
v_gene: TRBV7-8
j_gene: TRBJ1-1

CDR3aa: CAILRTGGADGYTF
CDR3nt: TGTGCCATCCTAAGGACAGGGGGCGCCGATGGCTACACCTTC
abundance: once
d_gene: TRBD1
v_gene: TRBV10-3
j_gene: TRBJ1-2

CDR3aa: CASSIPGSYSNQPQHF
CDR3nt: TGTGCCAGCAGCATCCCAGGCTCCTATAGCAATCAGCCCCAGCATTTT
abundance: -
d_gene: -
v_gene: TRBV11-2
j_gene: TRBJ1-5

CDR3aa: CASLNGGASYEQYF
CDR3nt: TGTGCCAGCCTTAACGGGGGAGCGTCCTACGAGCAGTACTTC
abundance: -
d_gene: -
v_gene: TRBV6-1
j_gene: TRBJ2-7

CDR3aa: CASSQETGSRYLPQHF
CDR3nt: TGCGCCAGCAGCCAAGAGACGGGGAGTAGATATCTGCCCCAGCATTTT
abundance: few
d_gene: -
v_gene: TRBV4-1
j_gene: TRBJ1-5

CDR3aa: CASSQAGQGYYEQYF
CDR3nt: TGTGCCAGCAGCCAAGCGGGACAGGGCTACTACGAGCAGTACTTC
abundance: many
d_gene: TRBD1
v_gene: TRBV14
j_gene: TRBJ2-7

CDR3aa: CAIGLTGGYGYTF
CDR3nt: TGTGCCATCGGTTTGACAGGGGGCTATGGCTACACCTTC
abundance: many
d_gene: TRBD1
v_gene: TRBV10-3
j_gene: TRBJ1-2

CDR3aa: CASSLGNRGQGGIYF
CDR3nt: TGTGCCAGCAGCCTGGGAAACCGGGGACAGGGCGGCATATATTTT
abundance: -
d_gene: TRBD1
v_gene: TRBV2
j_gene: TRBJ1-3

CDR3aa: CASSGLNSNQPQHF
CDR3nt: TGTGCCAGCAGCGGCCTTAATAGCAATCAGCCCCAGCATTTT
abundance: many
d_gene: -
v_gene: TRBV7-9
j_gene: TRBJ1-5

CDR3aa: CASSYGRGNYGYTF
CDR3nt: TGCGCCAGCAGCTATGGTAGGGGAAACTATGGCTACACCTTC
abundance: -
d_gene: -
v_gene: TRBV5-1
j_gene: TRBJ1-2

CDR3aa: CASSDQGSSETQYF
CDR3nt: TGTGCCAGCAGTGATCAGGGATCCTCGGAGACCCAGTACTTC
abundance: few
d_gene: -
v_gene: TRBV28
j_gene: TRBJ2-5

CDR3aa: CSVRQGSGGETQYF
CDR3nt: TGCAGCGTAAGGCAGGGGAGCGGGGGTGAGACCCAGTACTTC
abundance: few
d_gene: TRBD2
v_gene: TRBV29-1
j_gene: TRBJ2-5

CDR3aa: CASNPTGNNSPLHF
CDR3nt: TGTGCCAGCAACCCCACAGGGAATAATTCACCCCTCCACTTT
abundance: few
d_gene: -
v_gene: TRBV2
j_gene: TRBJ1-6

CDR3aa: CAIGQIEQYF
CDR3nt: TGTGCCATCGGTCAGATCGAGCAGTACTTC
abundance: -
d_gene: -
v_gene: TRBV15
j_gene: TRBJ2-7

CDR3aa: CASRGRDGRTEAFF
CDR3nt: TGTGCCAGCAGGGGAAGGGACGGGAGAACTGAAGCTTTCTTT
abundance: -
d_gene: -
v_gene: TRBV28
j_gene: TRBJ1-1

CDR3aa: CSARARTGNYEQYF
CDR3nt: TGCAGTGCTAGAGCCCGGACAGGAAACTACGAGCAGTACTTC
abundance: many
d_gene: TRBD1
v_gene: TRBV20-1
j_gene: TRBJ2-7

CDR3aa: CATSDLARGTGELFF
CDR3nt: TGTGCCACCAGTGATTTAGCCAGGGGTACCGGGGAGCTGTTTTTT
abundance: -
d_gene: -
v_gene: TRBV24-1
j_gene: TRBJ2-2

CDR3aa: CASSRTGITGELFF
CDR3nt: TGTGCCAGCAGTAGGACAGGGATCACCGGGGAGCTGTTTTTT
abundance: -
d_gene: TRBD1
v_gene: TRBV2
j_gene: TRBJ2-2

CDR3aa: CASSLQGGGEKLFF
CDR3nt: TGTGCCAGCAGTTTACAGGGGGGGGGCGAAAAACTGTTTTTT
abundance: few
d_gene: TRBD1
v_gene: TRBV10-3
j_gene: TRBJ1-4

CDR3aa: CAITSGDDGYTF
CDR3nt: TGTGCCATCACTTCCGGGGACGATGGCTACACCTTC
abundance: -
d_gene: -
v_gene: TRBV10-3
j_gene: TRBJ1-2

CDR3aa: CASSSQQLLYGYTF
CDR3nt: TGTGCCAGCAGTTCCCAGCAGTTACTCTATGGCTACACCTTC
abundance: many
d_gene: -
v_gene: TRBV6-2/TRBV6-3
j_gene: TRBJ1-2

CDR3aa: CASSYSITGHQNTEAFF
CDR3nt: TGTGCCAGCAGTTACTCGATTACGGGACACCAGAACACTGAAGCTTTCTTT
abundance: -
d_gene: -
v_gene: TRBV6-2/TRBV6-3
j_gene: TRBJ1-1

CDR3aa: CASSLVRNEQFF
CDR3nt: TGTGCCAGCAGCTTGGTCCGGAATGAGCAGTTCTTC
abundance: -
d_gene: -
v_gene: TRBV7-8
j_gene: TRBJ2-1

CDR3aa: CASTEGRTNTEAFF
CDR3nt: TGTGCCAGCACCGAGGGACGGACGAACACTGAAGCTTTCTTT
abundance: once
d_gene: -
v_gene: TRBV7-2
j_gene: TRBJ1-1

CDR3aa: CSVGTGLGQPQHF
CDR3nt: TGCAGCGTCGGGACAGGTTTGGGGCAGCCCCAGCATTTT
abundance: -
d_gene: TRBD1
v_gene: TRBV29-1
j_gene: TRBJ1-5

CDR3aa: CASSKPAGFQGAYEQYF
CDR3nt: TGCGCCAGCAGTAAGCCTGCGGGGTTCCAGGGGGCGTACGAGCAGTACTTC
abundance: many
d_gene: TRBD1
v_gene: TRBV10-2
j_gene: TRBJ2-7

CDR3aa: CASTVGRDQPQHF
CDR3nt: TGTGCCAGCACTGTCGGGCGAGATCAGCCCCAGCATTTT
abundance: -
d_gene: -
v_gene: TRBV25-1
j_gene: TRBJ1-5

CDR3aa: CAIRKDRGVMGANVLTF
CDR3nt: TGTGCCATCAGGAAGGACAGGGGAGTGATGGGGGCCAACGTCCTGACTTTC
abundance: -
d_gene: TRBD1
v_gene: TRBV10-3
j_gene: TRBJ2-6

CDR3aa: CASSRDRATTNEKLFF
CDR3nt: TGTGCCAGCAGCCGGGACAGGGCCACAACTAATGAAAAACTGTTTTTT
abundance: -
d_gene: TRBD1
v_gene: TRBV11-2
j_gene: TRBJ1-4

CDR3aa: CATSVGRGSPLHF
CDR3nt: TGTGCCACCAGTGTAGGCAGGGGGTCACCCCTCCACTTT
abundance: -
d_gene: TRBD1
v_gene: TRBV15
j_gene: TRBJ1-6

CDR3aa: CASSIIGTDEKLFF
CDR3nt: TGTGCCAGCAGTATAATTGGGACGGACGAAAAACTGTTTTTT
abundance: few
d_gene: -
v_gene: TRBV2
j_gene: TRBJ1-4

CDR3aa: CAIRDRDDTEAFF
CDR3nt: TGTGCCATCAGGGACAGGGACGACACTGAAGCTTTCTTT
abundance: -
d_gene: TRBD1
v_gene: TRBV10-3
j_gene: TRBJ1-1

CDR3aa: CASSYGQGAVYGYTF
CDR3nt: TGTGCCAGCAGTTACGGACAGGGGGCTGTCTATGGCTACACCTTC
abundance: -
d_gene: TRBD1
v_gene: TRBV6-4
j_gene: TRBJ1-2

CDR3aa: CASSQGQGYSPLHF
CDR3nt: TGCGCCAGCAGCCAGGGGCAGGGTTATTCACCCCTCCACTTT
abundance: many
d_gene: -
v_gene: TRBV4-1
j_gene: TRBJ1-6

CDR3aa: CASSPQAGTGYEQYF
CDR3nt: TGTGCCAGCAGCCCTCAGGCCGGGACAGGGTACGAGCAGTACTTC
abundance: -
d_gene: TRBD1
v_gene: TRBV7-9
j_gene: TRBJ2-7

CDR3aa: CSAYEGQGINYGYTF
CDR3nt: TGCAGCGCGTACGAGGGACAGGGGATTAACTATGGCTACACCTTC
abundance: many
d_gene: TRBD1
v_gene: TRBV29-1
j_gene: TRBJ1-2

CDR3aa: CSSFSGDDGYTF
CDR3nt: TGCAGCTCTTTCTCCGGGGACGATGGCTACACCTTC
abundance: -
d_gene: -
v_gene: TRBV29-1
j_gene: TRBJ1-2

CDR3aa: CASRQEWGSYEQYF
CDR3nt: TGTGCCAGCAGGCAGGAATGGGGCTCCTACGAGCAGTACTTC
abundance: few
d_gene: -
v_gene: TRBV2
j_gene: TRBJ2-7

CDR3aa: CAARSDYEQYF
CDR3nt: TGTGCCGCCAGGAGCGACTACGAGCAGTACTTC
abundance: -
d_gene: -
v_gene: TRBV10-3
j_gene: TRBJ2-7

CDR3aa: CASSQEQGRQPQHF
CDR3nt: TGCGCCAGCAGCCAAGAACAGGGACGCCAGCCCCAGCATTTT
abundance: many
d_gene: -
v_gene: TRBV4-1
j_gene: TRBJ1-5

CDR3aa: CASSSGLAASPLHF
CDR3nt: TGTGCCAGCAGCTCCGGGCTAGCGGCTTCACCCCTCCACTTT
abundance: -
d_gene: -
v_gene: TRBV7-2
j_gene: TRBJ1-6

CDR3aa: CASSQGRDTQYF
CDR3nt: TGTGCCAGTAGCCAGGGGAGAGATACGCAGTATTTT
abundance: -
d_gene: -
v_gene: TRBV9
j_gene: TRBJ2-3

CDR3aa: CATSDEGTSGTQETQYF
CDR3nt: TGTGCCACCAGTGACGAAGGGACTAGCGGGACCCAAGAGACCCAGTACTTC
abundance: -
d_gene: TRBD2
v_gene: TRBV24-1
j_gene: TRBJ2-5

CDR3aa: CASSPGTDGTQYF
CDR3nt: TGTGCCAGCAGCCCGGGGACAGACGGGACCCAGTACTTC
abundance: -
d_gene: TRBD1
v_gene: TRBV7-8
j_gene: TRBJ2-5

CDR3aa: CATSGTPGLAGIEQFF
CDR3nt: TGTGCCACCAGTGGTACACCGGGACTAGCGGGAATTGAGCAGTTCTTC
abundance: few
d_gene: TRBD2
v_gene: TRBV24-1
j_gene: TRBJ2-1

CDR3aa: CASSLGSGGPREQYF
CDR3nt: TGTGCCAGCAGCTTAGGGTCGGGGGGGCCCCGCGAGCAGTACTTC
abundance: -
d_gene: TRBD2
v_gene: TRBV7-8
j_gene: TRBJ2-7

CDR3aa: CASSPTGSETQYF
CDR3nt: TGTGCCAGCAGCCCCACAGGGTCAGAGACCCAGTACTTC
abundance: many
d_gene: -
v_gene: TRBV6-2/TRBV6-3
j_gene: TRBJ2-5

CDR3aa: CASSVDGSGQPQHF
CDR3nt: TGTGCCAGCAGCGTAGATGGAAGTGGGCAGCCCCAGCATTTT
abundance: -
d_gene: -
v_gene: TRBV9
j_gene: TRBJ1-5

CDR3aa: CASSETGDTGELFF
CDR3nt: TGCGCCAGCAGTGAGACAGGGGACACCGGGGAGCTGTTTTTT
abundance: -
d_gene: TRBD1
v_gene: TRBV10-1
j_gene: TRBJ2-2

CDR3aa: CASGTEYSNQPQHF
CDR3nt: TGTGCCAGCGGGACAGAGTATAGCAATCAGCCCCAGCATTTT
abundance: many
d_gene: TRBD1
v_gene: TRBV6-1
j_gene: TRBJ1-5

CDR3aa: CASSLVRTGDEKLFF
CDR3nt: TGTGCCAGCAGCCTAGTCCGGACAGGGGATGAAAAACTGTTTTTT
abundance: -
d_gene: TRBD1
v_gene: TRBV13
j_gene: TRBJ1-4

CDR3aa: CAISDPSGSGQTQYF
CDR3nt: TGTGCCATCAGTGATCCTAGCGGGAGTGGCCAGACCCAGTACTTC
abundance: -
d_gene: TRBD2
v_gene: TRBV10-3
j_gene: TRBJ2-5

CDR3aa: CASSSWDIQETQYF
CDR3nt: TGCGCCAGCAGCTCCTGGGACATTCAAGAGACCCAGTACTTC
abundance: many
d_gene: -
v_gene: TRBV5-1
j_gene: TRBJ2-5

CDR3aa: CSGASHFEAMRTQYF
CDR3nt: TGCAGTGGGGCTAGTCATTTTGAAGCGATGAGGACCCAGTACTTC
abundance: few
d_gene: -
v_gene: TRBV20-1
j_gene: TRBJ2-5

CDR3aa: CSVRTGDSEAFF
CDR3nt: TGCAGCGTAAGAACAGGGGACTCTGAAGCTTTCTTT
abundance: -
d_gene: TRBD1
v_gene: TRBV29-1
j_gene: TRBJ1-1